Following are 8 T cell receptor beta chains from one sample sequenced in a study of control samples from healthy donors and cancer patients. Some clones are missing from TCRdb's copy, which holds only in-frame ones; the method was immunoSEQ multiplex PCR. Of tens of thousands of clones listed, about four fifths are singletons. Material: PBMCs. The receptor source for this set is a man in his sixties or seventies with lung cancer.

The genes are TRBV2 and TRBJ2-1; TRBD2 matches at 12 bases. The CDR3 loop spans 19 amino acids. V shed 2 bases and J 0 bases; nucleotides not matched to a gene: 8. Germline assignment: CDR1 SNHLY and CDR2 FYNNEI. As DNA, the CDR3 is TGTGCCAGCAGTGAATATGCTAGCGGGGGGGTTGTCTCCTACAATGAGCAGTTCTTC. Protein product: CASSEYASGGVVSYNEQFF.

The chain is built from TRBV5-1 and TRBJ1-1; D is undetermined. There are 12 residues in the CDR3. Trimming left V 0 bases short and J 11 bases short, with 11 bases between. Germline assignment: CDR1 SGHRS and CDR2 YFSETQ. The DNA for the CDR3 is TGCGCCAGCAGCTTGGAGGGAGGGAGGGCTTTCTTT. It is translated as CASSLEGGRAFF.

This chain links TRBV5-8 with TRBJ2-1; tentatively, D is TRBD2 (5 bases). The CDR3 consists of 13 residues. In germline, CDR1 is SGHTS, CDR2 YDEGEE. V lost 1 base and J lost 6, with 8 bases in between. The CDR3: CASSLPGINEQFF. In DNA form, the CDR3 reads TGTGCCAGCAGCTTGCCCGGGATCAATGAGCAGTTCTTC.

The rearrangement uses TRBV4-3 and TRBJ1-4; TRBD1 is a possible D gene (5 bases). Germline loops: CDR1 LGHNA, CDR2 YSLEER. The V end lost 0 bases, the J end lost 6 bases, and 14 bases lay between the germline ends. The CDR3 extends over 16 amino acids. CDR3 DNA: TGCGCCAGCAGCCAAGACGGTAGGAGGGGAGATGAAAAACTGTTTTTT. It translates to CASSQDGRRGDEKLFF.

The J gene is TRBJ1-2, the V gene TRBV3-1 (or the pseudogene TRBV3-2), with D tentatively TRBD1 (5 bases). This CDR3 is built from 12 residues. The V gene's germline CDR1 is LGHDT and CDR2 YNNKEL (reference sequence). Deletions cut 2 bases from V and 8 bases from J, with 9 bases between. CDR3 nucleotide sequence: TGTGCCAGCAGCCAAATGGGACGCGGCTACACCTTC. Amino acid sequence: CASSQMGRGYTF.

This clone has a single count. The chain is built from TRBV6-5 and TRBJ1-2; D ambiguous. Trimming cost V 8 bases and J 5 bases, with 12 bases left between them. Germline lookup yields CDR1 MNHEY and CDR2 SVGAGI. This CDR3 is 12 amino acids long. CDR3: CASAEKGYGYTF. CDR3 coding DNA: TGTGCCAGCGCTGAAAAAGGATATGGCTACACCTTC.

The chain carries TRBV7-2 and TRBJ1-5; 8 bases match TRBD1. J gave up 7 bases and V 5 bases, and 10 bases lay outside the gene matches. Germline-derived CDR1 and CDR2 are SGHTA and FQGNSA. The CDR3 is 15 amino acids. The CDR3, as DNA: TGTGCCAGCAGCCTGGTTGGGACAGGTCGGCAGCCCCAGCATTTT. This gives the protein CASSLVGTGRQPQHF.

This clone was recorded a few times. The gene calls are TRBV19 and TRBJ2-3; the D gene is possibly TRBD1 (6 bases). Germline values: CDR1 LNHDA, CDR2 SQIVND (reference sequence). The CDR3 totals 15 residues. With 4 bases removed from V and 2 bases from J, the gap between germline ends came to 13 bases. The CDR3 DNA is TGTGCCAGTAGTAGACGGGACATCGCCACAGATACGCAGTATTTT. Its protein product is CASSRRDIATDTQYF. The whole variable domain, remainder taken from reference TRBV19 and TRBJ2-3, is DGGITQSPKYLFRKEGQNVTLSCEQNLNHDAMYWYRQDPGQGLRLIYYSQIVNDFQKGDIAEGYSVSREKKESFPLTVTSAQKNPTAFYLCASSRRDIATDTQYFGPGTRLTVL.